Presented here are 9 T cell receptor beta chains from one specimen sequenced in a study of OX40 agonist ivuxolimab in advanced cancers. The table came from immunoSEQ multiplex PCR; TCRdb's copy has only in-frame clones and leaves some out. This table holds 100,000 to 150,000 clones, approximately 90% found once. This specimen was CD4+ or CD8+ T cells sorted from blood, taken in a trial of the OX40 agonist ivuxolimab. The source is an adult with an advanced solid tumor such as melanoma, head and neck, liver or kidney cancer.

The chain joins TRBV7-8 to TRBJ1-2; the D is unclear. There are 13 residues in the CDR3. V shed 4 bases and J shed 8 bases, with 14 bases lying between them. The germline gives CDR1 SGHVS, CDR2 FQNEAQ. In DNA, the CDR3 is TGTGCCAGCAGCTCCGGAACCGCCCCAGGCTACACCTTC. Amino acid sequence: CASSSGTAPGYTF.

This chain links TRBV5-1 with TRBJ2-2, with TRBD1 matching 7 bases. CDR1 is SGHRS, CDR2 YFSETQ, per germline. With V trimmed by 4 bases and J by 0 bases, 6 bases remained unmatched. The length of the CDR3 is 16 residues. CDR3 region: CASSPRQGSNTGELFF. Written as DNA, the CDR3 is TGCGCCAGCAGCCCTCGACAGGGTTCGAACACCGGGGAGCTGTTTTTT.

The chain joins TRBV27 to TRBJ2-1, with TRBD2 matching 10 bases. Per germline, CDR1 MNHEY and CDR2 SMNVEV (reference sequence). CDR3 length equals 15 residues. Losses at the gene ends were 3 bases for V and 7 bases for J; bases not matched to a gene: 6. This CDR3 reads CASSFWTSGRNEQFF. In nucleotides, the CDR3 is TGTGCCAGCAGTTTCTGGACTAGCGGAAGAAATGAGCAGTTCTTC.

The chain has TRBV9 and TRBJ2-7; the match to TRBD2 covers 7 bases. This CDR3 has 14 amino acids. Germline trimming cut 4 bases from V and 0 bases from J; bases unmatched to any gene: 4. Germline V gene data show CDR1 as SGDLS and CDR2 as YYNGEE. CDR3 in amino acids: CASSMSGNSYEQYF. The CDR3 coding sequence is TGTGCCAGCAGCATGAGCGGGAACTCCTACGAGCAGTACTTC.

Here the CDR3 DNA reads TGCAGCGTTGAGCCTTCCCGGACAGGCGGCTATGGCTACACCTTC. Its translation: CSVEPSRTGGYGYTF. The rearrangement joins TRBV29-1 to TRBJ1-2, with 7 bases aligning to TRBD1. Germline CDR1 and CDR2: SQVTM and ANQGSEA. This CDR3 has 15 amino acids. The trim removed 3 bases at V and 4 bases at J, leaving 11 bases unmatched.

The chain joins TRBV5-4 to TRBJ2-3; 7 nucleotides agree with TRBD2. V shed 2 bases and J 3 bases; nucleotides not matched to a gene: 3. This CDR3 spans 14 amino acids. Germline V gene sequence: CDR1 SGHNT, CDR2 YYREEE (reference sequence). CDR3 bases: TGTGCCAGCAGCTTCCGGGAGGTTACAGATACGCAGTATTTT. Translating gives CASSFREVTDTQYF.

This chain links TRBV5-1 with TRBJ2-1, with 10 bases fitting TRBD2. The CDR3 covers 19 residues. CDR1 and CDR2 (germline): SGHRS, YFSETQ. V was clipped by 3 bases and J by 1 base; unmatched bases: 13. CDR3 bases: TGCGCCAGCAGCTCCGGGTCTAGCGGGAGTTTGGTATCCTACAATGAGCAGTTCTTC. Protein: CASSSGSSGSLVSYNEQFF.

The rearrangement uses TRBV29-1 and TRBJ2-1; 8 positions match TRBD1. This CDR3 region has 18 residues. After removal of 7 bases from V and 6 bases from J, the junction contained 23 bases not matched to a gene. Germline-derived CDR1 and CDR2 are SQVTM and ANQGSEA. The CDR3 DNA reads TGCAGCGGCCACGACCGAACTACTCGGGACAGGTTCTTCAATGAGCAGTTCTTC. It translates to CSGHDRTTRDRFFNEQFF.

J is TRBJ2-7 and V is TRBV5-5, with TRBD1 as a possible D gene (6 bases). The CDR3 totals 15 residues. Per germline, CDR1 SGHKS and CDR2 YYEKEE (reference sequence). With 4 bases removed from V and 6 bases from J, the gap between germline ends came to 20 bases. CDR3 in DNA: TGTGCCAGCAGCGCGCGGTACAGGGTGGATCGCGAGCAGTACTTC. Translated: CASSARYRVDREQYF.